This TCR beta chain was found in a study of blood T cell repertoires in COVID-19. Turning to the study itself: Specimens from acute and convalescent COVID-19 originated in the United States, Italy and Spain. In each case, the material was cDNA or gDNA derived from T cells, B-cell-depleted T cells, or PBMCs.

Germline loops: CDR1 SGHRS, CDR2 YFSETQ. The CDR3 covers 14 residues. V was trimmed by 3 bases and J by 5 bases, leaving 14 bases between them. Produced via immunoSEQ multiplex PCR; TCRdb's table is partial and in-frame only. The table shows 30,000 to 35,000 clones, with roughly 85% occurring only once. The specimen sequenced was peripheral blood. This TCR came from a man aged 80 or over with active COVID-19. The gene calls are TRBV5-1 and TRBJ2-5; D possibly corresponds to TRBD2 (5 bases). The CDR3 nucleotides read TGCGCCAGCAGCTCGGCCAGTCCGGGGGAGACCCAGTACTTC. Amino acids: CASSSASPGETQYF.